This T cell receptor beta chain was identified during a study of CD8+CD57+ T cells in acquired aplastic anemia. TCR beta VDJ and CDR3 were profiled, and genomic DNA was the template. TCRdb processed the reads anew with MiXCR; each CDR3 protein has one entry. Of under 200,000 distinct CDR3 sequences in the sample, around 45% are singletons; the top ten hold under 1.2%. The TCR comes from a human donor in good health. The specimen was sorted CD4+, CD8+, or CD8+CD57+ T cells (not recorded which) from PBMCs.

CDR3 DNA: TGTGCCAGTAGTACCACGTATGAAAAACTGTTTTTT. Its protein product is CASSTTYEKLFF. V usage is TRBV19 and J usage is TRBJ1-4; unclear D gene. Germline-derived CDR1 and CDR2 are LNHDA and SQIVND (reference sequence). Trimming stripped 4 bases from V and 6 bases from J, with 6 bases between. The CDR3 is 12 residues long.